This T cell receptor beta chain originates from a study of CD8 T cells in Susac syndrome. Only one count was recorded for this clonotype. After extraction with the RNeasy kit, roughly 0.5 to 1 ug of the RNA was reverse transcribed using random hexamers. TCRdb ran MiXCR on the immunoSEQ multiplex PCR reads and lists one entry per CDR3 protein. This table holds 200,000 or so distinct CDR3 sequences, more than 90% found once. The J segment lost 4 bases and the V segment lost 3 bases, leaving 9 bases of the junction unmatched. The CDR3 spans 18 residues. Germline V gene sequence: CDR1 SGHTA, CDR2 FQGTGA. The sequence derives from a human donor with Susac syndrome. V gene TRBV7-3 combines with J gene TRBJ2-2; 12 bases match TRBD2. The sequencing input was CD4+ T cells from PBMCs. CDR3 bases: TGTGCCAGCAGCTTCCCGGCTAGCGGGGGGGCGGCCACCGGGGAGCTGTTTTTT. It codes for CASSFPASGGAATGELFF.